These 15 T cell receptor beta chains share one sample of origin, sequenced in a study of vaccination effects on CD4 cells after COVID-19. Sequencing followed a ViraFEST assay step that expanded antigen-specific CD4+ T cells with viral peptide pools. A roughly 10-day culture period preceded the isolation of CD4+ T cells. According to the study, vaccine recipients showed no prior SARS-CoV-2 infection and negative nucleocapsid antibodies. Sequencing was performed with immunoSEQ multiplex PCR; in TCRdb, only in-frame clones are kept and a portion is missing. The sample yields about 23,000 clones, roughly 76% seen once. Their recognized antigens are unknown. This specimen was CD4+ T cells from PBMCs cultured with SARS-CoV-2 spike peptides, taken before COVID-19 vaccination. The receptor source for this set is a human donor who received a COVID-19 vaccine.

The genes are TRBV6-5 and TRBJ2-7; tentatively, D is TRBD1 (6 bases). Per the germline V gene, CDR1 is MNHEY and CDR2 is SVGAGI. The CDR3 totals 12 residues. The V gene lost 6 bases and the J gene lost 5 bases, with 11 bases spanning the gap. CDR3 coding DNA: TGTGCCAGCAGCTTCGACAGGAACGAGCAGTACTTC. Residues: CASSFDRNEQYF.

This clone was picked up a small number of times. The V gene is TRBV7-9, the J gene TRBJ2-7, with D perhaps TRBD2 (7 bases). Germline V gives CDR1 SEHNR, CDR2 FQNEAQ (reference sequence). The CDR3 is 14 amino acids. The V gene lost 5 bases and the J gene lost 2 bases, with 13 bases spanning the gap. The CDR3 spells CASSGLGGAYEQYF. In nucleotides, the CDR3 is TGTGCCAGCAGCGGCTTAGGGGGGGCCTACGAGCAGTACTTC.

This rearrangement joins TRBV10-1 to TRBJ2-3; a possible D gene is TRBD1 (6 bases). Trimming left V 3 bases short and J 6 bases short, with 13 bases between. Germline V gene lookup returns CDR1 WNHNN and CDR2 SYGVQD (reference sequence). This CDR3 is 14 amino acids long. The CDR3 loop reads CASSEGTNQDTQYF. CDR3 nucleotides: TGCGCCAGCAGTGAAGGGACAAACCAGGATACGCAGTATTTT.

This clone was seen once. The rearrangement uses TRBV12-5 and TRBJ2-1; D gene ambiguous. V dropped 3 bases and J dropped 6 bases, with 3 bases sitting between them. In germline, CDR1 is LGHNT, CDR2 FRNRAP. The CDR3 has 11 residues. In DNA, the CDR3 is TGTGCTAGTGGTTTCAGCAATGAGCAGTTCTTC. Translated, it gives CASGFSNEQFF.

The V call is TRBV3-1 (or the pseudogene TRBV3-2), the J call TRBJ2-1; D is unresolved. The CDR3 extends over 15 amino acids. Germline-derived CDR1 and CDR2 are LGHDT and YNNKEL (reference sequence). Trimming took 0 bases from V and 5 from J, leaving 11 bases between them. CDR3 protein: CASSQEVVANNEQFF. CDR3 nucleotides: TGTGCCAGCAGCCAAGAGGTGGTAGCTAACAATGAGCAGTTCTTC.

This clone was detected only a few times. The genes are TRBV7-9 and TRBJ1-1, with TRBD1 identical over 10 bases. The CDR3 consists of 14 residues. Germline V gene lookup returns CDR1 SEHNR and CDR2 FQNEAQ (reference sequence). With 5 bases clipped from V and 1 base from J, the junction kept 1 base outside the gene matches. This CDR3 reads CASSGQGGNTEAFF. The CDR3 region has the DNA TGTGCCAGCAGCGGACAGGGGGGGAACACTGAAGCTTTCTTT.

This clone was recorded once. The CDR3: CASSYQGQNTEAFF. CDR3 nucleotide sequence: TGTGCCAGCAGTTACCAGGGCCAGAACACTGAAGCTTTCTTT. The chain employs TRBV6-5 and TRBJ1-1, with D perhaps matching TRBD1 (5 bases). Germline V gene data show CDR1 as MNHEY and CDR2 as SVGAGI. CDR3 length: 14 residues. V lost 2 bases, J lost 1 base, and 8 bases lay in between.

The chain recombines TRBV11-2 with TRBJ2-4, with D perhaps TRBD1 (6 bases). The germline V gene encodes CDR1 SGHAT and CDR2 FQNNGV. Trimming pared 5 bases from V and 8 bases from J, leaving 16 bases between. CDR3 length: 14 residues. This CDR3 reads CASSPTQGRDIQYF. CDR3 nucleotide sequence: TGTGCCAGCAGCCCCACACAGGGTCGAGACATTCAGTACTTC.

The chain uses TRBV29-1 and TRBJ1-2; weak D call: TRBD1 (6 bases). Germline V gives CDR1 SQVTM, CDR2 ANQGSEA. The length of the CDR3 is 13 residues. V dropped 3 bases and J dropped 5 bases, with 13 bases sitting between them. The CDR3, as DNA: TGCAGCGTTGATGGGGGGGCGGGTTATGGCTACACCTTC. This codes for CSVDGGAGYGYTF.

This clone appeared once. This chain uses TRBV21-1 with TRBJ2-2; the table names TRBD1, a call not compared with the DNA. TRBV21-1 is deemed a pseudogene. CDR3 length equals 15 residues. The CDR3 DNA reads as TGTGCCAGCAGCAGTGCCAGGACGAACACCGGGGAGCTGTTTTTT. This gives the protein CASSSARTNTGELFF.

This clone was recorded once. V gene TRBV10-3 combines with J gene TRBJ1-1; tentative D call: TRBD1 (6 bases). Germline V gene data show CDR1 as ENHRY and CDR2 as SYGVKD. The CDR3 extends over 16 amino acids. The V end lost 3 bases, the J end lost 8 bases, and 22 bases lay between the germline ends. CDR3 nucleotide sequence: TGTGCCATCAGTGACTACATTTTACAACAGGGAATAGAAGCTTTCTTT. Translating gives CAISDYILQQGIEAFF.

The chain couples TRBV30 to TRBJ1-6; no reliable D call. The CDR3 runs 14 residues. The V end was cut by 4 bases, the J end by 6 bases, with 13 bases between. Germline CDR1 GTSNPN, CDR2 SVGIG (reference sequence). The CDR3 DNA is TGTGCCTGGACCGGGCCCGGCCCTAATTCACCCCTCCACTTT. Translation: CAWTGPGPNSPLHF.

This clone appeared a few times. The V call is TRBV30, the J call TRBJ1-2; possibly TRBD1 for D (5 bases). This CDR3 is built from 15 residues. Looked up from germline, CDR1 is GTSNPN and CDR2 is SVGIG (reference sequence). Trimming shortened V by 0 bases and J by 1 base, and 12 bases separated the two germline ends. The CDR3 nucleotides read TGTGCCTGGAGTGTACAAGGGGAGGGTAACTATGGCTACACCTTC. As protein: CAWSVQGEGNYGYTF.

The chain links TRBV6-2 or TRBV6-3 to TRBJ2-5; D gene ambiguous. This CDR3 spans 14 amino acids. Germline assignment: CDR1 MNHEY and CDR2 SVGEGT. Trimming took 2 bases from V and 2 from J, leaving 9 bases between them. The CDR3 loop is CASSYEQRQETQYF. CDR3 in DNA: TGTGCCAGCAGTTACGAGCAGAGACAAGAGACCCAGTACTTC.

V and J are TRBV27 and TRBJ1-4; D is possibly TRBD1 (6 bases). The V end lost 5 bases, the J end lost 7 bases, and 14 bases lay between the germline ends. CDR1 and CDR2 from the germline V gene are MNHEY and SMNVEV (reference sequence). CDR3 length: 14 residues. The CDR3 DNA follows: TGTGCCAGCAGTCTAAGCGGGGGGCGTGAAAAACTGTTTTTT. Translation: CASSLSGGREKLFF.